This record looks at one T cell receptor beta chain sequence and its context. These data come from a study of blood T cell repertoires in COVID-19. Germline V gives CDR1 SGHKS, CDR2 YYEKEE (reference sequence). V lost 1 base and J lost 7, with 14 bases in between. The length of the CDR3 is 14 residues. TCRdb's table, derived via immunoSEQ multiplex PCR, lists solely in-frame clones and lacks some. The sample yields approximately 89,000 clones, approximately 92% seen once. The chain combines TRBV5-5 with TRBJ1-1; D ambiguous. This clonotype was sampled from a woman aged 55-69 years with active COVID-19. Sample: peripheral blood. The CDR3 loop is CASSLTGAPVEAFF. CDR3 DNA: TGTGCCAGCAGCTTGACGGGAGCCCCAGTTGAAGCTTTCTTT.